This T cell receptor (beta chain) stems from a study of CD8 T cells in Susac syndrome. Controls comprised healthy donors matched for age and sex. Random hexamers were used to reverse transcribe the RNA input (roughly 0.5 to 1 ug). Via MiXCR, TCRdb re-called the immunoSEQ multiplex PCR reads, giving one row per CDR3 protein. The sample lists roughly 200,000 distinct CDR3 sequences; about 95% were seen once. Material for sequencing was CD4+ T cells from PBMCs. This receptor was taken from a human donor in good health.

CDR3 amino acids: CASSGASGSTDTQYF. DNA for the CDR3: TGTGCCAGCAGCGGAGCTAGCGGGAGTACAGATACGCAGTATTTT. The chain uses TRBV9 and TRBJ2-3, with TRBD2 matching 10 bases. CDR1 SGDLS and CDR2 YYNGEE come from the germline V gene. The J segment lost 3 bases and the V segment lost 3 bases, leaving 4 bases of the junction unmatched. The CDR3 has 15 residues.